Each of the 17 T cell receptor beta chains below was sequenced from the same sample in a study of blood T cell repertoires in COVID-19. Sequenced by immunoSEQ multiplex PCR; TCRdb stores in-frame clones only, minus some. The sample comprises around 200,000 clones, nearly 90% of which are singletons, and approximately 2.1% rests with the top ten. Sequencing was performed on PBMCs or T cells enriched from blood (not recorded which). The origin of the receptors is a middle-aged woman with acute COVID-19.

This clone has only a few counts. This sequence joins TRBV5-1 and TRBJ1-6; perhaps TRBD1 as D (6 bases). The CDR3 runs to 15 residues. V was trimmed by 4 bases and J by 7 bases, leaving 15 bases between them. Germline values: CDR1 SGHRS, CDR2 YFSETQ. This chain's CDR3 is CASSLRDNLNSPLHF. The DNA of the CDR3 is TGCGCCAGCAGCCTTAGGGACAACCTGAATTCACCCCTCCACTTT.

A single count supports this clone. Other DNA sequences in the sample encode the same CDR3. The rearrangement joins TRBV5-1 to TRBJ2-7; D might be TRBD1 (6 bases). Germline-derived CDR1 and CDR2 are SGHRS and YFSETQ. The CDR3 has 14 residues. Trimming cost V 2 bases and J 1 base, with 10 bases left between them. The CDR3 sequence: CASSLSGESYEQYF. The DNA of the CDR3 is TGCGCCAGCAGCTTATCAGGGGAGTCCTACGAGCAGTACTTC. Looking up the rest from reference TRBV5-1 and TRBJ2-7 gives the full variable domain: KAGVTQTPRYLIKTRGQQVTLSCSPISGHRSVSWYQQTPGQGLQFLFEYFSETQRNKGNFPGRFSGRQFSNSRSEMNVSTLELGDSALYLCASSLSGESYEQYFGPGTRLTVT.

This clone was observed once. The rearrangement uses TRBV27 and TRBJ2-3, with a weak D call TRBD1 (6 bases). V was cut by 0 bases and J by 2 bases, with 9 bases left in between. The CDR3 length is 15 residues. Germline CDR1 is MNHEY and CDR2 is SMNVEV (reference sequence). CDR3 region: CASSLSTGDTDTQYF. DNA of the CDR3: TGTGCCAGCAGTTTATCGACAGGCGACACAGATACGCAGTATTTT.

The chain combines TRBV28 with TRBJ1-1; a weak D match, TRBD1 (5 bases). The ends were cut back, 5 bases at V and 0 bases at J, with 13 bases in the middle. The CDR3 spans 15 residues. Germline CDR1 is MDHEN and CDR2 is SYDVKM. CDR3 sequence reads: CASSDYGHMNTEAFF. As DNA, the CDR3 is TGTGCCAGCAGTGATTACGGACACATGAACACTGAAGCTTTCTTT.

The genes are TRBV4-2 and TRBJ2-3; 10 bases fit TRBD2. Germline V gives CDR1 LGHNA, CDR2 YNFKEQ. V dropped 0 bases and J dropped 0; count of bases not matched to a gene: 0. This CDR3 comprises 16 residues. Written as DNA, the CDR3 is TGTGCCAGCAGCCAAGATAGCGGGGGGAGCACAGATACGCAGTATTTT. This sequence encodes CASSQDSGGSTDTQYF.

The chain joins TRBV7-9 to TRBJ1-4; TRBD1 agrees at 9 bases. J was trimmed by 0 bases and V by 6 bases; bases with no gene match: 2. The germline V gene has CDR1 SEHNR and CDR2 FQNEAQ (reference sequence). The CDR3 sequence is 15 residues long. The CDR3: CASRGQGATNEKLFF. CDR3 coding DNA: TGTGCCAGCAGGGGACAGGGAGCAACTAATGAAAAACTGTTTTTT. Filled out from reference TRBV7-9 and TRBJ1-4, the complete variable domain reads DTGVSQNPRHKITKRGQNVTFRCDPISEHNRLYWYRQTLGQGPEFLTYFQNEAQLEKSRLLSDRFSAERPKGSFSTLEIQRTEQGDSAMYLCASRGQGATNEKLFFGSGTQLSVL.

The genes are TRBV18 and TRBJ1-5, with D tentatively TRBD1 (5 bases). Germline V CDR1 and CDR2: KGHSH, LQKENI. V was pared by 6 bases and J by 6 bases, with 15 bases between. The CDR3 consists of 14 residues. The CDR3 nucleotides read TGTGCCAGCTCTCCGGAGGGGTACGGTCAGCCCCAGCATTTT. Amino acid sequence: CASSPEGYGQPQHF. The full variable domain, in which reference TRBV18 and TRBJ1-5 provide the parts outside the CDR3, is NAGVMQNPRHLVRRRGQEARLRCSPMKGHSHVYWYRQLPEEGLKFMVYLQKENIIDESGMPKERFSAEFPKEGPSILRIQQVVRGDSAAYFCASSPEGYGQPQHFGDGTRLSIL.

V gene TRBV28 combines with J gene TRBJ2-7; 9 bases line up with TRBD2. Trimming cost V 8 bases and J 9 bases; bases outside gene matches: 14. CDR1 is MDHEN, CDR2 SYDVKM, per germline. The CDR3 covers 14 residues. CDR3 in amino acids: CASHRGGAEYGQYF. The CDR3 nucleotides read TGTGCCAGCCATCGCGGGGGGGCAGAGTATGGGCAGTACTTC.

The genes are TRBV6-5 and TRBJ1-5, with D perhaps TRBD1 (6 bases). V gave up 6 bases and J gave up 0 bases, with 12 bases separating them. The CDR3 loop spans 15 amino acids. Germline values: CDR1 MNHEY, CDR2 SVGAGI. CDR3 sequence reads: CASRRDMYSNQPQHF. In DNA form, the CDR3 reads TGTGCCAGCAGAAGGGACATGTATAGCAATCAGCCCCAGCATTTT.

CDR3 nucleotide sequence: TGCGCCAGCAGCTTGGCTCGTCCTCAAGAGACCCAGTACTTC. This translates into CASSLARPQETQYF. The genes are TRBV5-1 and TRBJ2-5; no reliable D call. The CDR3 runs to 14 residues. V lost 0 bases and J 2 bases, leaving 8 bases between the germline ends. CDR1 SGHRS and CDR2 YFSETQ come from the germline V gene.

CDR3: CASRRAGGPADTQYF. CDR3 DNA sequence: TGTGCCAGTAGGCGAGCGGGAGGGCCGGCAGATACGCAGTATTTT. The J gene is TRBJ2-3, the V gene TRBV19, with TRBD2 matching over 10 bases. The length of the CDR3 is 15 residues. In germline, CDR1 is LNHDA, CDR2 SQIVND (reference sequence). V was clipped by 6 bases and J by 4 bases; unmatched bases: 7.

The gene calls are TRBV6-5 and TRBJ2-7; D perhaps matches TRBD1 (6 bases). V was clipped by 0 bases and J by 4 bases, with 16 bases between them. The CDR3 has 16 residues. The germline gives CDR1 MNHEY, CDR2 SVGAGI. CDR3 coding DNA: TGTGCCAGCAGTTACTCGAAGGACAGCCCGGGTTACGAGCAGTACTTC. Residues: CASSYSKDSPGYEQYF.

The J gene is TRBJ2-7, the V gene TRBV7-3; 9 nucleotides agree with TRBD1. V trimming: 6 bases; J trimming: 0 bases; junction bases outside the gene matches: 3. Germline CDR1 reads SGHTA; CDR2 reads FQGTGA. The CDR3 contains 14 residues. DNA for the CDR3: TGTGCCAGCAGTAGGACAGGGGACTCCTACGAGCAGTACTTC. This gives the protein CASSRTGDSYEQYF. Supplemented by reference TRBV7-3 and TRBJ2-7, the full variable domain reads GAGVSQTPSNKVTEKGKYVELRCDPISGHTALYWYRQSLGQGPEFLIYFQGTGAADDSGLPNDRFFAVRPEGSVSTLKIQRTERGDSAVYLCASSRTGDSYEQYFGPGTRLTVT.

The rearrangement links TRBV5-5 to TRBJ2-2; possibly TRBD1 for D (5 bases). The CDR3 has 13 amino acids. V shed 1 base and J shed 6 bases, with 7 bases lying between them. Germline V lookup: CDR1 SGHKS, CDR2 YYEKEE (reference sequence). CDR3 in amino acids: CASSLKGAGELFF. In DNA, the CDR3 is TGTGCCAGCAGCTTGAAAGGGGCCGGGGAGCTGTTTTTT.

As DNA, the CDR3 is TGCAGCGCTCGAACAGGGGGCACTGAAGCTTTCTTT. Translated, it gives CSARTGGTEAFF. The chain uses TRBV29-1 and TRBJ1-1; TRBD1 aligns across 8 bases. The CDR3 covers 12 residues. Germline V gene data show CDR1 as SQVTM and CDR2 as ANQGSEA. V was pared by 7 bases and J by 4 bases, with 5 bases of the junction left unmatched.

The chain joins TRBV18 to TRBJ2-1; 9 bases are shared with TRBD2. From germline, CDR1 is KGHSH and CDR2 LQKENI. The V and J ends lost 4 bases and 7 bases, in that order; junction bases with no gene match: 5. This CDR3 contains 14 residues. CDR3 DNA sequence: TGTGCCAGCTCACTCGAGCGGGGGGCGAATGAGCAGTTCTTC. Translated, it gives CASSLERGANEQFF.

The chain recombines TRBV10-1 with TRBJ2-7; a possible D gene is TRBD2 (6 bases). V was trimmed by 7 bases and J by 3 bases, leaving 19 bases between them. Germline values: CDR1 WNHNN, CDR2 SYGVQD (reference sequence). This CDR3 has 15 amino acids. The DNA of the CDR3 is TGCGCCAGCAAACTGCGGGGCCGCAACGGCTACGAGCAGTACTTC. Amino acids: CASKLRGRNGYEQYF.